These 12 T cell receptor beta chains originate from one sample sequenced in a study of blood T cell repertoires in COVID-19. Generated by immunoSEQ multiplex PCR, the TCRdb table keeps only in-frame clones and is missing some. The sample records under 200,000 clones, over 70% being singletons. The sample consisted of PBMCs or T cells enriched from blood (not recorded which). These receptor sequences come from a woman aged 40-49 years with acute COVID-19.

The chain joins TRBV10-2 to TRBJ2-7; 9 positions agree with TRBD2. Per the germline V gene, CDR1 is WSHSY and CDR2 is SAAADI. The V segment lost 6 bases and the J segment 5 bases; nucleotides outside the gene matches: 5. The CDR3 is 13 residues long. CDR3 residues: CASRSGLAHEQYF. CDR3 in DNA: TGCGCCAGCAGGTCGGGACTAGCCCACGAGCAGTACTTC.

V usage is TRBV27 and J usage is TRBJ1-1; TRBD1 matches 7 bases. This CDR3 spans 13 amino acids. V dropped 5 bases and J dropped 3; count of bases not matched to a gene: 3. CDR1 is MNHEY and CDR2 is SMNVEV in the germline V gene (reference sequence). The CDR3 reads CASSPDRDTEAFF. Written as DNA, the CDR3 is TGTGCCAGCAGTCCCGACAGGGACACTGAAGCTTTCTTT.

This clone has a count of ten or more. V and J are TRBV7-9 and TRBJ1-2, with D possibly being TRBD1 (5 bases). V was cut by 5 bases and J by 1 base, with 14 bases left in between. The length of the CDR3 is 15 residues. Germline CDR1 reads SEHNR; CDR2 reads FQNEAQ (reference sequence). The CDR3 DNA reads as TGTGCCAGCAGCCCCCTTGGGGGACTTAACTATGGCTACACCTTC. Protein sequence: CASSPLGGLNYGYTF.

The V call is TRBV6-5, the J call TRBJ2-1; TRBD2 is a possible D gene (5 bases). This CDR3 comprises 11 residues. The V end lost 7 bases, the J end lost 8 bases, and 9 bases lay between the germline ends. CDR1 is MNHEY and CDR2 is SVGAGI in the germline V gene. CDR3 in amino acids: CASMREYEQFF. The CDR3 nucleotides read TGTGCCAGCATGAGGGAGTATGAGCAGTTCTTC.

The gene calls are TRBV7-8 and TRBJ1-2, with TRBD1 identical over 8 bases. The CDR3 spans 15 residues. Germline-derived CDR1 and CDR2 are SGHVS and FQNEAQ. Trimming removed 5 bases from V and 11 bases from J; junction bases left unmatched: 16. CDR3 coding DNA: TGTGCCAGCAGCCCATATCTGACAGGGGTAATCGGGTACACCTTC. Its translation is CASSPYLTGVIGYTF.

This clone appeared a few times. The chain has TRBV20-1 and TRBJ2-7; 8 nucleotides agree with TRBD2. The CDR3 spans 16 residues. Trimming removed 6 bases from V and 6 bases from J; junction bases left unmatched: 19. Germline values: CDR1 DFQATT, CDR2 SNEGSKA (reference sequence). The DNA of the CDR3 is TGCAGTGCGAGTAAACCTTGGGGTAGCGGGGACGGCGAGCAGTACTTC. This gives the protein CSASKPWGSGDGEQYF.

V and J are TRBV9 and TRBJ2-4; perhaps TRBD1 as D (5 bases). This CDR3 has 14 amino acids. V lost 0 bases and J lost 6, with 10 bases in between. CDR1 SGDLS and CDR2 YYNGEE come from the germline V gene. The DNA of the CDR3 is TGTGCCAGCAGCGTAGATCCAGGGATAAACATTCAGTACTTC. Amino acids: CASSVDPGINIQYF.

V and J are TRBV18 and TRBJ1-1; D gene unclear. Trimming left V 3 bases short and J 3 bases short, with 8 bases between. The CDR3 loop spans 13 amino acids. Germline V gene data show CDR1 as KGHSH and CDR2 as LQKENI. The CDR3 region is CASSPRLDTEAFF. The DNA of the CDR3 is TGTGCCAGCTCACCGAGGTTGGACACTGAAGCTTTCTTT.

The chain carries TRBV18 and TRBJ1-1; D may be TRBD1 (5 bases). The CDR3 covers 12 residues. The V and J ends lost 3 bases and 5 bases respectively, with 7 bases between them. The germline gives CDR1 KGHSH, CDR2 LQKENI. CDR3 coding DNA: TGTGCCAGCTCACCGGGGCGGACTGAAGCTTTCTTT. It encodes CASSPGRTEAFF.

As concerns this clone: The sample has other DNA sequences that encode this CDR3 too. The CDR3: CASSFRGGNTIYF. CDR3 nucleotides: TGTGCCAGCAGTTTCAGGGGTGGAAACACCATATATTTT. The chain links TRBV27 to TRBJ1-3; a possible D gene is TRBD1 (6 bases). V lost 3 bases and J 3 bases, leaving 6 bases between the germline ends. The CDR3 has 13 residues. In germline, CDR1 is MNHEY, CDR2 SMNVEV (reference sequence).

The V gene is TRBV5-6, the J gene TRBJ1-2, with a weak D call TRBD1 (5 bases). V shed 4 bases and J shed 4 bases, with 14 bases lying between them. In germline, CDR1 is SGHDT, CDR2 YYEEEE. CDR3 length equals 14 residues. CDR3 residues: CASSRVGGSYGYTF. The CDR3 DNA reads as TGTGCCAGCAGCCGGGTCGGGGGGTCCTATGGCTACACCTTC.

The gene calls are TRBV13 and TRBJ2-7; 7 bases agree with TRBD2. Germline-derived CDR1 and CDR2 are PRHDT and FYEKMQ (reference sequence). V lost 2 bases, J lost 3 bases, and 10 bases stayed unmatched. This CDR3 has 16 amino acids. For the CDR3, the DNA is TGTGCCAGCAGCTTATCAGGGACTACTAATTACTACGAGCAGTACTTC. This gives the protein CASSLSGTTNYYEQYF. Drawing the rest from reference TRBV13 and TRBJ2-7, the complete variable domain is AAGVIQSPRHLIKEKRETATLKCYPIPRHDTVYWYQQGPGQDPQFLISFYEKMQSDKGSIPDRFSAQQFSDYHSELNMSSLELGDSALYFCASSLSGTTNYYEQYFGPGTRLTVT.